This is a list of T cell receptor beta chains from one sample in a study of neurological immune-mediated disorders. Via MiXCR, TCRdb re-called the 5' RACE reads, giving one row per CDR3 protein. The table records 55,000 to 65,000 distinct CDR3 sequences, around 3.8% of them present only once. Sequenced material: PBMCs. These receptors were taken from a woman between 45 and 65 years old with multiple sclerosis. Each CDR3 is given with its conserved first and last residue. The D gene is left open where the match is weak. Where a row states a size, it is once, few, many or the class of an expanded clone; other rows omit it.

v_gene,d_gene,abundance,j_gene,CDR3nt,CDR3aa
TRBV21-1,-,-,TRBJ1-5,TGTGCCAGCAAAAGTGATAGCAATCAGCCCCAGCATTTT,CASKSDSNQPQHF
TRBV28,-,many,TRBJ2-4,TGTGCCAGCAGTTTGGTGCGGCCGGTCGACCAGTACTTC,CASSLVRPVDQYF
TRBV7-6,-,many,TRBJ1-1,TGTGCCAGCAGCTTATCGGGGACTAACACTGAAGCTTTCTTT,CASSLSGTNTEAFF
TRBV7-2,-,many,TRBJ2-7,TGTGCCAGCAGCTTAGTCCAGGGTTTTTCCTACGAGCAGTACTTC,CASSLVQGFSYEQYF
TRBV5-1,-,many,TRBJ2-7,TGCGCCAGCAGCTTGACGACGGGCGCCTACGAGCAGTACTTC,CASSLTTGAYEQYF
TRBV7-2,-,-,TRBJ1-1,TGTGCCAGCAGCAGAGGAACGAACACTGAAGCTTTCTTT,CASSRGTNTEAFF
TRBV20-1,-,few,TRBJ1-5,TGCAGTGCTAGAGATGGGGGCCAAGATCAGCCCCAGCATTTT,CSARDGGQDQPQHF
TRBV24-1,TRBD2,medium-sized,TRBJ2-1,TGTGCCACCAGTGATTTTACAGCGGGAGGGCCACAGTTCTTC,CATSDFTAGGPQFF
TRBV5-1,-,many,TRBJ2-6,TGCGCCAGCAGCTTGGCCATAATATCTGGGGCCAACGTCCTGACTTTC,CASSLAIISGANVLTF
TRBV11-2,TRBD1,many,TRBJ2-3,TGTGCCAGCAAAAGTATTAGGACAGGGAAAGATACGCAGTATTTT,CASKSIRTGKDTQYF
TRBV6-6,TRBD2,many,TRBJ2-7,TGTGCCAGCAGTTACGAGTCGGGAGGTCCCTACGAGCAGTACTTC,CASSYESGGPYEQYF
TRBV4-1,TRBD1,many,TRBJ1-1,TGCGCCAGCAGCCAAGGGGGGACAGGGGCCAACACTGAAGCTTTCTTT,CASSQGGTGANTEAFF
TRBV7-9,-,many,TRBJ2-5,TGTGCCAGCACTACCGGAGGGCAAGAGACCCAGTACTTC,CASTTGGQETQYF
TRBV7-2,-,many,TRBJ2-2,TGTGCCAGCAGCGAGATGGGTCTAGCGATCCCCGGGGAGCTGTTTTTT,CASSEMGLAIPGELFF
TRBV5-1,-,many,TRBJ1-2,TGCGCCAGCAGCCCCACGCTGGGGGGTAATGGCTACACCTTC,CASSPTLGGNGYTF
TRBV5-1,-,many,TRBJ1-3,TGCGCCAGCAGGGAACAGTTCTCTGGAAACACCATATATTTT,CASREQFSGNTIYF
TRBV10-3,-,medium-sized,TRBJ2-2,TGTGCCACCTCTCGGGACGGACCGAACACCGGGGAGCTGTTTTTT,CATSRDGPNTGELFF
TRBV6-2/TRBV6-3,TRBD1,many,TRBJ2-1,TGTGCCAGAACCACTTTTGGGACAGCATCCCACAATGAGCAGTTCTTC,CARTTFGTASHNEQFF
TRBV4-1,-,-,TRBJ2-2,TGCGCCAGCAGACCTACAAATATGAACACCGGGGAGCTGTTTTTT,CASRPTNMNTGELFF
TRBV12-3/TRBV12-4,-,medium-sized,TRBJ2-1,TGTGCCAGCAGTCACAAGAATGAGCAGTTCTTC,CASSHKNEQFF
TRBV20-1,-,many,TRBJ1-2,TGCAGTGCTAGCCGCAGCTATGGCTACACCTTC,CSASRSYGYTF
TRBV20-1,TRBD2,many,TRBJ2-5,TGCAGTGCTAGAGGTGGACTAGCGGAGGGGATCCAAGAGACCCAGTACTTC,CSARGGLAEGIQETQYF
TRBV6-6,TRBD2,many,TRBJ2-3,TGTGCCAGCAGCTTGGGACTAGCGGGAGTTGGAGATACGCAGTATTTT,CASSLGLAGVGDTQYF
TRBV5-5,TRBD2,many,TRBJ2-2,TGTGCCAGCAGCTCCCTAGCGGGAGAGACCGGGGAGCTGTTTTTT,CASSSLAGETGELFF
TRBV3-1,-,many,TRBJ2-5,TGTGCCAGCAGCCAAGATTCAGCTACTCAAGAGACCCAGTACTTC,CASSQDSATQETQYF
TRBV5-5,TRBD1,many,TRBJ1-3,TGTGCCAGCAGCCTCGGGACAGGAGCTGGAAACACCATATATTTT,CASSLGTGAGNTIYF
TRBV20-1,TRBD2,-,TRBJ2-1,TGCAGTGCTAGCCCCTCTAGCGGGTACAATGAGCAGTTCTTC,CSASPSSGYNEQFF
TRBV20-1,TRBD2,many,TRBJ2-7,TGCAGTGCTAGGAGTCTAGCGGGCTCCTACGAGCAGTACTTC,CSARSLAGSYEQYF
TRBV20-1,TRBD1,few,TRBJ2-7,TGCAGTGCGGGTTCCGGGACAGCCTCCTACGAGCAGTACTTC,CSAGSGTASYEQYF
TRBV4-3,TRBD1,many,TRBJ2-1,TGCGCCAGCAGCCTCGGACAGGGGGCTTACAATGAGCAGTTCTTC,CASSLGQGAYNEQFF
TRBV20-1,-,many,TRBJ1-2,TGCAGTGCTAGCCGTCCGAAAGGTTCGTTTAACTATGGCTACACCTTC,CSASRPKGSFNYGYTF
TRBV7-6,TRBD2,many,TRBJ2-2,TGTGCCAGCAGCTTAGCACTAGCGGGAGGGCCTGTTGGAACCGGGGAGCTGTTTTTT,CASSLALAGGPVGTGELFF
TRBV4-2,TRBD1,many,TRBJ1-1,TGTGCCAGCAGCCGACCGGGACAGGGGCTGAACACTGAAGCTTTCTTT,CASSRPGQGLNTEAFF
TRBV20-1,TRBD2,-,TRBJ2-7,TGCAGTGCTAGAGGCATAGCGGGTGAGAGAAACGAGCAGTACTTC,CSARGIAGERNEQYF
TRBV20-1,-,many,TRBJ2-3,TGCAGTGCTAGCGGGTTGACAGATACGCAGTATTTT,CSASGLTDTQYF
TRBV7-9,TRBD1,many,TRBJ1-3,TGTGCCAGCAGCAAGACAGGGGTTAGAGGCACCATATATTTT,CASSKTGVRGTIYF
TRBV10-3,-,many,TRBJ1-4,TGTGCCATCAGCCGGGACGGCGCAACTAATGAAAAACTGTTTTTT,CAISRDGATNEKLFF
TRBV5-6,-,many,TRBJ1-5,TGTGCCAGCAGCTACACAGGGTCTCCAGCCCAGCATTTT,CASSYTGSPAQHF
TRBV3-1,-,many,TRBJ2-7,TGTGCCAGCAGCCAATTTGGCCCTAGCTACGAGCAGTACTTC,CASSQFGPSYEQYF
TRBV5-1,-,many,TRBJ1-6,TGCGCCAGCAGCTTGGAACCGGGCCCAACACCCCTCAACTTT,CASSLEPGPTPLNF
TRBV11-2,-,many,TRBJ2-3,TGTGCCAGCAGCTTAGCGGCTAGAGGGGAGTCAGATACGCAGTATTTT,CASSLAARGESDTQYF
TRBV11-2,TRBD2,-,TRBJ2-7,TGTGCCAGCAGCGATGGGACTACCTACGAGCAGTACTTC,CASSDGTTYEQYF
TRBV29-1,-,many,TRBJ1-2,TGCAGCGTTGAAGTGGGTCGGGGCGGGGAGAATGGCTACACCTTC,CSVEVGRGGENGYTF
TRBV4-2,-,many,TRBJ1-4,TGTGCCAGCAGCCAAGATATCAACCCTTCGACAGGCTTTAATGAAAAACTGTTTTTT,CASSQDINPSTGFNEKLFF
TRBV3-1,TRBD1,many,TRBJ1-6,TGTGCCAGCAGCCAGGAGACAGGGCTTTCACCCCTCCACTTT,CASSQETGLSPLHF
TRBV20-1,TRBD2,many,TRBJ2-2,TGCAGTGCCCAGCTAGCGGGGAACACCGGGGAGCTGTTTTTT,CSAQLAGNTGELFF
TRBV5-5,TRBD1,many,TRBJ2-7,TGTGCCAGCAGTCATCAGGGGGACTACGAGCAGTACTTC,CASSHQGDYEQYF
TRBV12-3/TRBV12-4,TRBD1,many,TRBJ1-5,TGTGCCAGCAGTCCCGGACAGGGAGTGGGTCGGCAGCCCCAGCATTTT,CASSPGQGVGRQPQHF